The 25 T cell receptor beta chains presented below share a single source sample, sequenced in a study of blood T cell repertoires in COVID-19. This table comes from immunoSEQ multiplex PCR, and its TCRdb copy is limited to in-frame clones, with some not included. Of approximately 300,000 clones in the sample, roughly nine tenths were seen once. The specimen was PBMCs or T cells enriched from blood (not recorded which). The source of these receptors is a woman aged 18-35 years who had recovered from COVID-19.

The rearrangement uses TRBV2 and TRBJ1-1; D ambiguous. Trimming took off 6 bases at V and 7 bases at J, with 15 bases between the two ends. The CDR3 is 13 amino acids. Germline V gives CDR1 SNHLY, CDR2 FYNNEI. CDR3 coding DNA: TGTGCCAGCAGACCCAGTTGGGAGAATGAAGCTTTCTTT. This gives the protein CASRPSWENEAFF.

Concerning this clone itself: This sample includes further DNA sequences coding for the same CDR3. The CDR3 nucleotides are TGTGCCAGCAGCCAAGCTTATGAGCAGTTCTTC. Encoded protein: CASSQAYEQFF. The V gene is TRBV14, the J gene TRBJ2-1, with no clear D. The CDR3 is 11 amino acids. Trimming pared 1 base from V and 8 bases from J, leaving 3 bases between. The germline gives CDR1 SGHDN, CDR2 FVKESK.

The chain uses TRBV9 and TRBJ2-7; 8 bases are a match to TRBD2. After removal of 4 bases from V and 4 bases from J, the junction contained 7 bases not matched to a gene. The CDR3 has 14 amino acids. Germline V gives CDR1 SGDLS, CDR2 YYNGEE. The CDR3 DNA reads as TGTGCCAGCAGCTCGAGCGGGAGTGAGTACGAGCAGTACTTC. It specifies CASSSSGSEYEQYF.

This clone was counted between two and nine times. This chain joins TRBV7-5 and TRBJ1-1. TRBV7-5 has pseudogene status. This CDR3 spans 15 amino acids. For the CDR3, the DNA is TGTGTCCAAGCTGTCGAGGAAGGTTGGCCCACTGAAGCTTTCTTT. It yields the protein CVQAVEEGWPTEAFF.

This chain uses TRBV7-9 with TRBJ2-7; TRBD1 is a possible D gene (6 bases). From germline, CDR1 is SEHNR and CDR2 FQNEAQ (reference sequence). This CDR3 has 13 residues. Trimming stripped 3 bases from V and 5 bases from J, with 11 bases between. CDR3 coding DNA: TGTGCCAGCAGCTTGTCAGGGGCGGACGAGCAGTACTTC. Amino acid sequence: CASSLSGADEQYF.

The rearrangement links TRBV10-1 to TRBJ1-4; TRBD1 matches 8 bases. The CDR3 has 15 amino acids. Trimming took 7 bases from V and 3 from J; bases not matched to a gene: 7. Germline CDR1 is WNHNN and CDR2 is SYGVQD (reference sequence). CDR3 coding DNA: TGCGCCAGCACTACAGGGGGGGTTGCTAATGAAAAACTGTTTTTT. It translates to CASTTGGVANEKLFF.

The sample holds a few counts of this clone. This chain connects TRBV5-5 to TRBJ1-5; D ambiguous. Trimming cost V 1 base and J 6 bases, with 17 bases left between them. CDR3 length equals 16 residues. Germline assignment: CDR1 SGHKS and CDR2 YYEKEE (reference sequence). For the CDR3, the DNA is TGTGCCAGCAGCTTGTCGATAGCGGCGGATCTTCAGCCCCAGCATTTT. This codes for CASSLSIAADLQPQHF.

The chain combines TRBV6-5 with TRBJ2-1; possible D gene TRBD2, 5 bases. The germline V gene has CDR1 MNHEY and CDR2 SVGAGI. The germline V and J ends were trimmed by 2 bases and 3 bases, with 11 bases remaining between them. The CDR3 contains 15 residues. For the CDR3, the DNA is TGTGCCAGCAGTTACAGGGAGCTCGGCTACAATGAGCAGTTCTTC. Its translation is CASSYRELGYNEQFF.

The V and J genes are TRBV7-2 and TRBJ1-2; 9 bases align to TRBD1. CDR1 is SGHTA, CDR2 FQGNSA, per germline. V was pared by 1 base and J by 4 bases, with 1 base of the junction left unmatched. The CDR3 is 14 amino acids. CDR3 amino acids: CASSLDRGLYGYTF. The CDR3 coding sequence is TGTGCCAGCAGCTTAGACAGGGGGCTCTATGGCTACACCTTC. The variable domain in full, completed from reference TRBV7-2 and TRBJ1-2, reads GAGVSQSPSNKVTEKGKDVELRCDPISGHTALYWYRQSLGQGLEFLIYFQGNSAPDKSGLPSDRFSAERTGGSVSTLTIQRTQQEDSAVYLCASSLDRGLYGYTFGSGTRLTVV.

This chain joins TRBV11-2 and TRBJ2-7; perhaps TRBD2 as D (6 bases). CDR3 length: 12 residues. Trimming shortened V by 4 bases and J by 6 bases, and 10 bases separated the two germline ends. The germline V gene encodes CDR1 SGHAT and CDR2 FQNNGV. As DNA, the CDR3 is TGTGCCAGCAGCTCCCGACTAGGCGAGCAGTACTTC. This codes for CASSSRLGEQYF.

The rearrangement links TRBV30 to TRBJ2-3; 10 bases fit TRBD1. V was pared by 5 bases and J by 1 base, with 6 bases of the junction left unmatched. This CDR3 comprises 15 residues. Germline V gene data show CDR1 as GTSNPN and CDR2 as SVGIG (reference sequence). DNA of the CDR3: TGTGCCTGGGGAGGGGACAGGGGAGGCACAGATACGCAGTATTTT. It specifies CAWGGDRGGTDTQYF.

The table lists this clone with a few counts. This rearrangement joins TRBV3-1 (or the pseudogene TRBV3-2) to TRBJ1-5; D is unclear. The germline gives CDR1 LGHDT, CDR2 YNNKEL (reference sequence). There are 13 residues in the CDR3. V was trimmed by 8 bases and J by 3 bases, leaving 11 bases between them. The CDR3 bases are TGTGCCAGCGGGCCGGCATCCAATCAGCCCCAGCATTTT. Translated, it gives CASGPASNQPQHF.

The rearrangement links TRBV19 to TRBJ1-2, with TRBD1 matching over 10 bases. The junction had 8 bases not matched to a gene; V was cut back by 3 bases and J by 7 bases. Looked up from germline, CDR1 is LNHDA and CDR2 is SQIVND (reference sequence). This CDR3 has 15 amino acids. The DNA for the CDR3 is TGTGCCAGTAGTATGAGGGGACAGGGGCTGGGTGGCTACACCTTC. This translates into CASSMRGQGLGGYTF.

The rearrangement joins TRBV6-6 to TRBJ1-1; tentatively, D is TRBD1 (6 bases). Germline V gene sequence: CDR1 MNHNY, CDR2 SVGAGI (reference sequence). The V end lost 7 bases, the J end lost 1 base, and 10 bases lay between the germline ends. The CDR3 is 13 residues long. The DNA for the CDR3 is TGTGCCAGCACCTTGACAGGGAACACTGAAGCTTTCTTT. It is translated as CASTLTGNTEAFF.

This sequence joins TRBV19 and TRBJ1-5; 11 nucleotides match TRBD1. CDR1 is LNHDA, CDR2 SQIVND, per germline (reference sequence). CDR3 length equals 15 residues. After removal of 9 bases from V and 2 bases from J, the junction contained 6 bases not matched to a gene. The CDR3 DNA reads TGTGCCAGCCGGGACAGGGGGAATGGCAATCAGCCCCAGCATTTT. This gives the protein CASRDRGNGNQPQHF.

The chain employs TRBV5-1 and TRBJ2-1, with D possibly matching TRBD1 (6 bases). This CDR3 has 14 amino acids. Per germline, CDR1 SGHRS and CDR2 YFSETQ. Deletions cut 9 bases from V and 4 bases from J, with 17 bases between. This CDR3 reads CATTSDRNYNEQFF. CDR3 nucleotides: TGCGCCACTACATCTGACAGGAATTACAATGAGCAGTTCTTC. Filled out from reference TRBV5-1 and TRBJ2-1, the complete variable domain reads KAGVTQTPRYLIKTRGQQVTLSCSPISGHRSVSWYQQTPGQGLQFLFEYFSETQRNKGNFPGRFSGRQFSNSRSEMNVSTLELGDSALYLCATTSDRNYNEQFFGPGTRLTVL.

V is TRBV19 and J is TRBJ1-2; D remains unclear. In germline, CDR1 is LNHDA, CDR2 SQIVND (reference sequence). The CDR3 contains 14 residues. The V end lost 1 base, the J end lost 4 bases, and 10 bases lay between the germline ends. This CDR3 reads CASSIAGLLYGYTF. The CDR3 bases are TGTGCCAGTAGTATAGCTGGACTTCTCTATGGCTACACCTTC. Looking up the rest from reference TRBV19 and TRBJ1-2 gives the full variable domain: DGGITQSPKYLFRKEGQNVTLSCEQNLNHDAMYWYRQDPGQGLRLIYYSQIVNDFQKGDIAEGYSVSREKKESFPLTVTSAQKNPTAFYLCASSIAGLLYGYTFGSGTRLTVV.

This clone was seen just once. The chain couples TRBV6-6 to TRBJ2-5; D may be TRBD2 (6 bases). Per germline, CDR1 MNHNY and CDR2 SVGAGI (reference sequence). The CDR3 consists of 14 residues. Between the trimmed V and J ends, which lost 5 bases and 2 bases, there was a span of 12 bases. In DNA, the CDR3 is TGTGCCAGCAGTCCCCGGGACTTACAAGAGACCCAGTACTTC. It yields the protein CASSPRDLQETQYF.

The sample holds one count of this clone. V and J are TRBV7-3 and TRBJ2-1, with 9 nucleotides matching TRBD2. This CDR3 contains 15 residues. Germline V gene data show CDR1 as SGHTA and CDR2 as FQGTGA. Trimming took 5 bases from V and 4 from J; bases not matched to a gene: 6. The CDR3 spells CASSRPSGNYNEQFF. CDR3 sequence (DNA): TGTGCCAGCAGCCGCCCTAGCGGGAATTACAATGAGCAGTTCTTC.

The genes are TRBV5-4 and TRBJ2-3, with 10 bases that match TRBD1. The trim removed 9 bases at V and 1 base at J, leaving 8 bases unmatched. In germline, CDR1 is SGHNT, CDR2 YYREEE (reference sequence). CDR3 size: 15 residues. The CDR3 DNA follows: TGTGCCACCAAGACAGGGGGCGGGGGCACAGATACGCAGTATTTT. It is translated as CATKTGGGGTDTQYF.

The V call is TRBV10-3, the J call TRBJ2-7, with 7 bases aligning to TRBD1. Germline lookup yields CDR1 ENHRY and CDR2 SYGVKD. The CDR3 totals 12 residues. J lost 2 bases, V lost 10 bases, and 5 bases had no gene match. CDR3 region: CATGTEPYEQYF. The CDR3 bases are TGTGCCACAGGGACAGAGCCCTACGAGCAGTACTTC.

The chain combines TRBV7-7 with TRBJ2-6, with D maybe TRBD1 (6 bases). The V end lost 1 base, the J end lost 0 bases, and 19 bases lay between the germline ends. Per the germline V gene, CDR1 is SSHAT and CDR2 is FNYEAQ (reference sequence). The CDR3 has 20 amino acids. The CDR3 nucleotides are TGTGCCAGCAGCTTAGTTCTCTGGGCCAGGGGAATCTCTGGGGCCAACGTCCTGACTTTC. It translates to CASSLVLWARGISGANVLTF.

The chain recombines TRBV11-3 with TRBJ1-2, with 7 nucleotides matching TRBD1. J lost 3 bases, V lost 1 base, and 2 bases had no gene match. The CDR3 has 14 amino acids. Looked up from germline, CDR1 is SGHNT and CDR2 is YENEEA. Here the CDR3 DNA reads TGTGCCAGCAGCTTAGGGGGGACAGACTATGGCTACACCTTC. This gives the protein CASSLGGTDYGYTF.

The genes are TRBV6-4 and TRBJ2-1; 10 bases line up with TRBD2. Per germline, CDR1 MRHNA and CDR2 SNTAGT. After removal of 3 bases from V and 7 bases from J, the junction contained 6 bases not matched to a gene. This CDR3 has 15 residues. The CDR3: CASSENLAGVNEQFF. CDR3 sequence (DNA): TGTGCCAGCAGTGAAAATCTAGCGGGAGTGAATGAGCAGTTCTTC.

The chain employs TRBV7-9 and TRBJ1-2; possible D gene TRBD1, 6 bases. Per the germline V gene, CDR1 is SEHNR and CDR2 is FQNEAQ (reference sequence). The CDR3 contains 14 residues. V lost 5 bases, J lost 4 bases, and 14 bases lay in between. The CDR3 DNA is TGTGCCAGCAGCCGAGGGGGATTGGGCTATGGCTACACCTTC. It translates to CASSRGGLGYGYTF.